This is a list of T cell receptor beta chains from one sample in a study of T-cell reconstitution after alpha-beta-depleted transplantation in children. TCRdb reprocessed the PCR reads via MiXCR and lists one record per CDR3 protein. The sample includes around 190,000 distinct CDR3 sequences, approximately 6.3% seen only once; the top ten take around 5%. The sequences come from PBMCs, collected before TCRalphabeta/CD19-depleted stem cell transplant. Receptors were obtained from a boy under 10 years old with acute lymphoblastic leukemia, due to receive a stem cell transplant. Each CDR3 is given with its conserved first and last residue.

j_call,v_call,cdr3_aa
TRBJ2-1,TRBV20-1,CRASGRAYNEQFF
TRBJ2-3,TRBV4-3,CASSQISSTDTQYF
TRBJ1-6,TRBV6-1,CASTRYRESSYNSPLHF
TRBJ2-7,TRBV20-1,CSAPSSKRGASYEQYF
TRBJ2-7,TRBV28,CASSSDRASSYEQYF
TRBJ2-5,TRBV29-1,CSVPRQGTGVRETQYF
TRBJ2-4,TRBV3-1,CASRRGGSDIQYF
TRBJ2-1,TRBV5-1,CASSLARKHLNEQFF
TRBJ2-2,TRBV5-1,CASSPMGVTGELFF
TRBJ2-1,TRBV29-1,CSVDRDRVGNEQFF
TRBJ2-5,TRBV7-3,CASSSREGTQYF
TRBJ2-3,TRBV6-5,CASSYEGTSRLAGTDTQYF
TRBJ2-3,TRBV10-3,CAISGPSGDTQYF
TRBJ2-3,TRBV7-2,CASSLGRLAGSTDTQYF
TRBJ2-3,TRBV5-4,CAGGTGTDTQYF
TRBJ2-4,TRBV28,CASSLSGRGVIIQYF
TRBJ2-3,TRBV7-8,CASRTIGGGTDTQYF
TRBJ1-2,TRBV29-1,CSVASQIHYGYTF
TRBJ1-2,TRBV29-1,CSVDWTGAGGYTF
TRBJ2-1,TRBV5-1,CASSLNGEQRQFF
TRBJ2-6,TRBV7-8,CASSTLRPTGAGANVLTF
TRBJ2-5,TRBV3-1,CASSHLQETQYF
TRBJ2-1,TRBV5-1,CASSFAGGSYNEQFF
TRBJ1-1,TRBV25-1,CASSWGWTEAFF
TRBJ2-4,TRBV5-4,CASSLRGPKNIQYF
TRBJ1-2,TRBV6-5,CASSYSRLSRGYTF
TRBJ1-1,TRBV12-3/TRBV12-4,CASSFKGPHTEAFF
TRBJ2-1,TRBV2,CASRRTLAGVLNEQFF
TRBJ2-2,TRBV20-1,CSASPLVHTGELFF
TRBJ2-3,TRBV5-1,CASSPLAGGSTDTQYF
TRBJ2-7,TRBV20-1,CSARETGTGFFYEQYF
TRBJ1-5,TRBV20-1,CSVSRDIGQPQHF
TRBJ2-2,TRBV15,CATSTSQGKYRDGELFF
TRBJ2-3,TRBV7-2,CASSLQRGYTDTQYF
TRBJ2-1,TRBV7-9,CASSLVRDRSYNEQFF
TRBJ2-1,TRBV29-1,CSGRTGNEQFF
TRBJ2-1,TRBV12-3/TRBV12-4,CASSFASGTAYNEQFF
TRBJ2-1,TRBV20-1,CSARVERENSYNEQFF
TRBJ2-1,TRBV29-1,CSVERERYNEQFF
TRBJ2-5,TRBV7-2,CASNTLAGAQETQYF
TRBJ2-1,TRBV15,CATTDRDISNEQFF
TRBJ2-3,TRBV6-2/TRBV6-3,CASSYSGTSRTQYF
TRBJ2-1,TRBV6-5,CASRQGSHEQFF
TRBJ2-1,TRBV29-1,CSVEDGQAVYNEQFF
TRBJ2-5,TRBV12-3/TRBV12-4,CASDTGTSGSFRQETQYF
TRBJ2-4,TRBV7-2,CASSLYGLSSIQYF
TRBJ2-5,TRBV6-2/TRBV6-3,CASSYSRDRDLGETQYF
TRBJ2-5,TRBV27,CASSSLRDTPAGTQYF
TRBJ2-4,TRBV7-2,CASSPVTGLNIQYF
TRBJ2-7,TRBV29-1,CSVLRLAGIMYEQYF
TRBJ2-7,TRBV28,CASSTGTDSSYEQYF
TRBJ2-2,TRBV5-1,CASWSGFGELFF
TRBJ1-2,TRBV5-5,CASSLAAIKDYGYTF
TRBJ2-7,TRBV6-5,CASSSGTGADTKYF
TRBJ2-5,TRBV15,CATSSGGQETQYF
TRBJ1-1,TRBV15,CATSRDGASMNTEAFF
TRBJ2-5,TRBV7-9,CASTRQDQETQYF
TRBJ2-1,TRBV9,CASSVERGPQFNEQFF
TRBJ2-1,TRBV5-1,CASSLTGQRNNEQFF